This T cell receptor (beta chain) was captured by sequencing in a study of immune characterization of retroperitoneal liposarcoma. TCRdb fed the PCR reads into MiXCR, producing one record per CDR3 protein. The repertoire includes around 11,000 distinct CDR3 sequences, around a quarter of them detected once, and 8.3% sits in the top ten. The germline V gene encodes CDR1 SGHAT and CDR2 FQNNGV. The CDR3 is 12 amino acids. V was trimmed by 2 bases and J by 8 bases, leaving 9 bases between them. The genes are TRBV11-2 and TRBJ1-1; TRBD1 might be the D (5 bases). This TCR came from a male donor with retroperitoneal liposarcoma. The sequenced sample consisted of tumor tissue. CDR3 bases: TGTGCCAGCAGCTTACAGGGAAGGGAAGCTTTCTTT. This gives the protein CASSLQGREAFF.